This TCR beta chain comes out of a study of blood T cell repertoires in COVID-19. The length of the CDR3 is 17 residues. V lost 1 base, J lost 6 bases, and 20 bases lay in between. Germline lookup yields CDR1 SGDLS and CDR2 YYNGEE. Here immunoSEQ multiplex PCR was the method, and the copy in TCRdb shows in-frame clones only, minus some. The sample has approximately 330,000 clones, roughly 90% seen once. Seattle researchers signed up patients amid active infection and tracked them longitudinally. This rearrangement joins TRBV9 to TRBJ1-3; tentative D call: TRBD1 (5 bases). Sequencing input: peripheral blood. This TCR was sampled from a young man with COVID-19, enrolled during active disease. The CDR3 spells CASSVSVGTQGENTIYF. The DNA of the CDR3 is TGTGCCAGCAGCGTAAGCGTGGGGACTCAAGGGGAAAACACCATATATTTT.